The 10 T cell receptor beta chains given below trace back to one sample, sequenced in a study of PD-1 blockade in classical Hodgkin lymphoma. With no exception, relapse followed autologous stem cell transplantation in all patients, and brentuximab vedotin exposure varied. Sequencing used immunoSEQ multiplex PCR; TCRdb keeps in-frame clones, though not all of them. The data show tens of thousands of clones, roughly 80% seen once. The source was peripheral blood mononuclear cells (PBMCs), collected before the second cycle of nivolumab. The receptors stem from a human donor with classical Hodgkin lymphoma.

V usage is TRBV11-2 and J usage is TRBJ1-5; 8 nucleotides line up with TRBD1. CDR1 is SGHAT, CDR2 FQNNGV, per germline. The trim removed 5 bases at V and 3 bases at J, leaving 9 bases unmatched. The CDR3 length is 16 residues. Here the CDR3 DNA reads TGTGCCAGCAGCCAATCAAGGGACAGGCACAATCAGCCCCAGCATTTT. Its protein product is CASSQSRDRHNQPQHF.

CDR3 sequence reads: CAITGTSGGSSTGELFF. The CDR3, as DNA: TGTGCCATCACCGGGACTAGCGGGGGAAGTAGCACCGGGGAGCTGTTTTTT. J is TRBJ2-2 and V is TRBV10-3, with 14 bases matching TRBD2. The CDR3 sequence is 17 residues long. From germline, CDR1 is ENHRY and CDR2 SYGVKD. V was pared by 7 bases and J by 4 bases, with 8 bases of the junction left unmatched.

This rearrangement joins TRBV19 to TRBJ2-2; 9 bases are a match to TRBD1. Germline lookup yields CDR1 LNHDA and CDR2 SQIVND (reference sequence). This CDR3 spans 15 amino acids. The ends lost 11 bases at V and 7 bases at J; junction bases unmatched: 14. The CDR3 region is CASKERQGVGGELFF. The CDR3, as DNA: TGTGCCTCGAAAGAGAGACAGGGGGTCGGCGGGGAGCTGTTTTTT.

This CDR3 is CASRPDGETQYF. CDR3 nucleotide sequence: TGTGCCAGCAGGCCAGACGGAGAGACCCAGTACTTC. The chain recombines TRBV7-2 with TRBJ2-5; D ambiguous. The V and J ends lost 6 bases and 4 bases respectively, with 9 bases between them. The germline V gene encodes CDR1 SGHTA and CDR2 FQGNSA. The CDR3 spans 12 residues.

This clone came up a few times. V is TRBV19 and J is TRBJ2-7; 7 positions match TRBD1. Germline V CDR1 and CDR2: LNHDA, SQIVND (reference sequence). The V segment lost 5 bases and the J segment 3 bases; nucleotides outside the gene matches: 7. The length of the CDR3 is 14 residues. CDR3 nucleotide sequence: TGTGCCAGTAGTTCCAGGGGGAAGATCTACGAGCAGTACTTC. Its protein is CASSSRGKIYEQYF. The full variable domain, rest sourced from reference TRBV19 and TRBJ2-7, is DGGITQSPKYLFRKEGQNVTLSCEQNLNHDAMYWYRQDPGQGLRLIYYSQIVNDFQKGDIAEGYSVSREKKESFPLTVTSAQKNPTAFYLCASSSRGKIYEQYFGPGTRLTVT.

The CDR3 sequence: CASSLGGGAAFF. In DNA form, the CDR3 reads TGTGCCAGCAGCTTAGGGGGGGGAGCAGCTTTCTTT. The genes are TRBV11-2 and TRBJ1-1; possible D gene TRBD1, 5 bases. Germline-derived CDR1 and CDR2 are SGHAT and FQNNGV. The CDR3 has 12 residues. V was pared by 1 base and J by 10 bases, with 10 bases between.

The chain couples TRBV11-1 to TRBJ2-2; tentatively, D is TRBD2 (5 bases). Trimming cost V 1 base and J 6 bases, with 12 bases left between them. This CDR3 has 15 amino acids. Germline CDR1 reads SGHAT; CDR2 reads FQDESV (reference sequence). CDR3 protein: CASSLVGVAAGELFF. The DNA of the CDR3 is TGTGCCAGCAGCTTAGTCGGGGTTGCTGCCGGGGAGCTGTTTTTT.

Regarding this clone: The junction shows a germline mismatch at one end, possibly a read error. The chain employs TRBV7-7 and TRBJ2-7; D gene uncertain. CDR3 length: 13 amino acids. Per germline, CDR1 SSHAT and CDR2 FNYEAQ (reference sequence). The CDR3 DNA reads TGTGCTAGCAGCTTAACAACCCAGTACGAGCAGTACTTC. Amino acid sequence: CASSLTTQYEQYF.

This clone was seen more than once but under ten times. The CDR3 DNA reads as TGTGCCATCAGCTCGGCTGACAGGGGCAACACTGAAGCTTTCTTT. It translates to CAISSADRGNTEAFF. V gene TRBV10-3 combines with J gene TRBJ1-1; 8 nucleotides line up with TRBD1. The trim removed 6 bases at V and 2 bases at J, leaving 8 bases unmatched. This CDR3 is 15 amino acids long. The germline gives CDR1 ENHRY, CDR2 SYGVKD.

The rearrangement joins TRBV7-6 to TRBJ2-2; 7 positions agree with TRBD1. The V and J ends lost 6 bases and 3 bases, in that order; junction bases with no gene match: 7. CDR3 size: 15 residues. Germline lookup yields CDR1 SGHVS and CDR2 FNYEAQ. CDR3 protein: CASRKTGTDTGELFF. The CDR3 nucleotides are TGTGCCAGCAGAAAGACCGGGACAGACACCGGGGAGCTGTTTTTT. The entire variable domain, with the rest obtained from reference TRBV7-6 and TRBJ2-2, is as follows: GAGVSQSPRYKVTKRGQDVALRCDPISGHVSLYWYRQALGQGPEFLTYFNYEAQQDKSGLPNDRFSAERPEGSISTLTIQRTEQRDSAMYRCASRKTGTDTGELFFGEGSRLTVL.